A selection of T cell receptor beta chains follows, all from one sample in a study of shared clonotypes between healthy human individuals. Only in-frame clones appear in the TCRdb table, and some are missing; sequencing was by immunoSEQ multiplex PCR. Here the sample spans roughly 680,000 clones, roughly two thirds being singletons. Sequenced input: memory CD4+ T cells sorted from blood. The source of these receptors is a woman aged 30 to 39 in good health. Both conserved end residues are part of each CDR3. Each record gives: CDR3 protein, CDR3 DNA, V gene, clone size, J gene, D gene. A D gene is named only where the DNA matches it firmly. For some rows the clone size is stated as once, few or many, or as a class when expanded; others skip it.

CDR3: CASSLDRGMFWETQYF
DNA: TGTGCCAGCAGCTTGGACAGGGGAATGTTTTGGGAGACCCAGTACTTC
V: TRBV5-8
size: .
J: TRBJ2-5
D: TRBD1

CDR3: CASSFMARAGQETQYF
DNA: TGTGCCAGCAGTTTTATGGCTAGGGCGGGACAAGAGACCCAGTACTTC
V: TRBV28
size: .
J: TRBJ2-5
D: .

CDR3: CASSPNAQETQYF
DNA: TGTGCCAGCTCACCAAATGCCCAAGAGACCCAGTACTTC
V: TRBV18
size: .
J: TRBJ2-5
D: .

CDR3: CASSRTEPVSGNTIYF
DNA: TGTGCCAGCAGTCGGACAGAGCCTGTCTCTGGAAACACCATATATTTT
V: TRBV28
size: once
J: TRBJ1-3
D: .

CDR3: CASSLVTSGKNIQYF
DNA: TGCGCCAGCAGCTTGGTCACTAGCGGAAAAAACATTCAGTACTTC
V: TRBV5-1
size: .
J: TRBJ2-4
D: TRBD2

CDR3: CASSLGQYNEQFF
DNA: TGTGCCAGCAGCTTAGGACAGTACAATGAGCAGTTCTTC
V: TRBV11-2
size: few
J: TRBJ2-1
D: .

CDR3: CSVVGLAETQYF
DNA: TGCAGCGTTGTGGGCCTAGCCGAGACCCAGTACTTC
V: TRBV29-1
size: .
J: TRBJ2-5
D: .

CDR3: CASSGDRGRMKKLFF
DNA: TGCGCCAGCAGCGGGGACAGGGGGAGAATGAAAAAACTGTTTTTT
V: TRBV5-1
size: .
J: TRBJ1-4
D: TRBD1

CDR3: CASSLERFDRLNTEAFF
DNA: TGTGCCAGCAGCCTTGAGAGATTTGACAGATTGAACACTGAAGCTTTCTTT
V: TRBV5-4
size: .
J: TRBJ1-1
D: .

CDR3: CASRTGTEAYEQYF
DNA: TGTGCCAGCAGAACCGGGACTGAGGCCTACGAGCAGTACTTC
V: TRBV28
size: many
J: TRBJ2-7
D: .

CDR3: CASSVDGRQEAFF
DNA: TGTGCCAGCAGCGTTGATGGGCGCCAGGAAGCTTTCTTT
V: TRBV6-1
size: .
J: TRBJ1-1
D: .

CDR3: CASWGASGTSGSPNEQFF
DNA: TGTGCCAGCTGGGGCGCTAGCGGGACGTCGGGGTCGCCTAATGAGCAGTTCTTC
V: TRBV28
size: .
J: TRBJ2-1
D: TRBD2

CDR3: CASSKRGQLSNQPQHF
DNA: TGTGCCAGTAGTAAGAGGGGGCAGTTAAGCAATCAGCCCCAGCATTTT
V: TRBV19
size: few
J: TRBJ1-5
D: TRBD1

CDR3: CASSHNRGYGYTF
DNA: TGCGCCAGCAGCCATAACAGGGGGTATGGCTACACCTTC
V: TRBV4-1
size: .
J: TRBJ1-2
D: TRBD1

CDR3: CASSITGTSVYEQYF
DNA: TGTGCCAGTAGCATCACCGGGACTAGCGTCTACGAGCAGTACTTC
V: TRBV19
size: .
J: TRBJ2-7
D: TRBD2

CDR3: CASSSGTSGKETQYF
DNA: TGTGCCAGCAGCTCGGGGACTAGCGGGAAAGAGACCCAGTACTTC
V: TRBV9
size: .
J: TRBJ2-5
D: TRBD2

CDR3: CASSFSWVYEQYF
DNA: TGTGCCAGCAGTTTTTCCTGGGTCTACGAGCAGTACTTC
V: TRBV28
size: once
J: TRBJ2-7
D: .

CDR3: CATSREKRLNQPQHF
DNA: TGTGCCACCAGCAGAGAAAAGAGGCTCAATCAGCCCCAGCATTTT
V: TRBV15
size: .
J: TRBJ1-5
D: .

CDR3: CASSTDKGAGQPQHF
DNA: TGTGCCAGCTCAACAGATAAGGGGGCCGGTCAGCCCCAGCATTTT
V: TRBV27
size: .
J: TRBJ1-5
D: TRBD1

CDR3: CASSHRNPYGYTF
DNA: TGTGCCAGCTCACACAGAAACCCCTATGGCTACACCTTC
V: TRBV6-6
size: .
J: TRBJ1-2
D: .

CDR3: CASSVSPGSREKLFF
DNA: TGTGCCAGCAGCGTTTCCCCGGGGTCTCGGGAAAAACTGTTTTTT
V: TRBV9
size: few
J: TRBJ1-4
D: .

CDR3: CASSTAWKGTYEQYF
DNA: TGTGCCAGCAGTACCGCGTGGAAAGGGACCTACGAGCAGTACTTC
V: TRBV6-6
size: .
J: TRBJ2-7
D: .

CDR3: CASSPRGSGGYTF
DNA: TGTGCCAGCAGTCCTCGGGGGTCAGGGGGCTACACCTTC
V: TRBV27
size: .
J: TRBJ1-2
D: .

CDR3: CASSQPPGAEPIKGYTF
DNA: TGCGCCAGCAGCCAGCCCCCCGGGGCAGAGCCTATAAAGGGCTACACCTTC
V: TRBV4-1
size: once
J: TRBJ1-2
D: .

CDR3: CASSRGAGGWIEQFF
DNA: TGTGCCAGCAGCAGGGGGGCGGGAGGTTGGATTGAGCAGTTCTTC
V: TRBV2
size: .
J: TRBJ2-1
D: .

CDR3: CASRQGAKGYTF
DNA: TGTGCCAGCAGGCAGGGGGCGAAGGGCTACACCTTC
V: TRBV7-9
size: few
J: TRBJ1-2
D: TRBD1

CDR3: CASSELRDRYEQYF
DNA: TGTGCCAGCAGTGAATTGAGGGACCGCTACGAGCAGTACTTC
V: TRBV25-1
size: few
J: TRBJ2-7
D: .

CDR3: CATRAGGVSNQPQHF
DNA: TGTGCCACCCGGGCGGGGGGAGTAAGCAATCAGCCCCAGCATTTT
V: TRBV2
size: .
J: TRBJ1-5
D: .

CDR3: CASSSKAGVGTGELFF
DNA: TGTGCCAGCAGTTCGAAAGCGGGAGTAGGTACCGGGGAGCTGTTTTTT
V: TRBV6-5
size: once
J: TRBJ2-2
D: TRBD2

CDR3: CASSQTRKLFF
DNA: TGTGCCAGCAGTCAAACACGAAAACTGTTTTTT
V: TRBV28
size: .
J: TRBJ1-4
D: .

CDR3: CASSDLAGGTGELFF
DNA: TGTGCCAGCAGTGATCTAGCGGGGGGGACCGGGGAGCTGTTTTTT
V: TRBV2
size: .
J: TRBJ2-2
D: TRBD2

CDR3: CASSPQLAGGPAYEQYF
DNA: TGTGCCAGCTCACCTCAACTAGCGGGAGGGCCTGCTTACGAGCAGTACTTC
V: TRBV18
size: .
J: TRBJ2-7
D: TRBD2

CDR3: CASSFGTSGNTIYF
DNA: TGCGCCAGCAGCTTTGGGACAAGTGGAAACACCATATATTTT
V: TRBV5-1
size: once
J: TRBJ1-3
D: .

CDR3: CASRRTGGVSSYEQYF
DNA: TGTGCCAGCAGACGGACAGGGGGAGTATCGTCCTACGAGCAGTACTTC
V: TRBV28
size: once
J: TRBJ2-7
D: TRBD1

CDR3: CASSLMTRGQETQYF
DNA: TGCGCCAGCAGCTTGATGACCCGGGGCCAAGAGACCCAGTACTTC
V: TRBV5-1
size: .
J: TRBJ2-5
D: .

CDR3: CASRARMATGGYQPQHF
DNA: TGTGCCAGCAGGGCCCGTATGGCGACAGGGGGCTATCAGCCCCAGCATTTT
V: TRBV28
size: .
J: TRBJ1-5
D: TRBD1

CDR3: CASSQDLAGVSEQYF
DNA: TGTGCCAGCAGCCAAGACCTAGCGGGAGTCAGCGAGCAGTACTTC
V: TRBV5-8
size: .
J: TRBJ2-7
D: TRBD2

CDR3: CASSSWTGRTSNQPQHF
DNA: TGTGCCAGCAGCTCCTGGACAGGGCGGACGAGCAATCAGCCCCAGCATTTT
V: TRBV11-1
size: .
J: TRBJ1-5
D: TRBD1

CDR3: CASSPSNALGATYEKLFF
DNA: TGTGCCAGCTCACCTTCGAACGCGTTAGGGGCAACGTATGAAAAACTGTTTTTT
V: TRBV18
size: .
J: TRBJ1-4
D: .

CDR3: CASSLGRVNSGNTIYF
DNA: TGCGCCAGCAGCTTGGGACGGGTCAACTCTGGAAACACCATATATTTT
V: TRBV5-1
size: .
J: TRBJ1-3
D: .

CDR3: CASSPQTGSDF
DNA: TGTGCCAGCAGTCCGCAGACAGGGTCGGACTTC
V: TRBV28
size: .
J: TRBJ2-4
D: TRBD1

CDR3: CASSPTDTQYF
DNA: TGTGCCAGCTCACCAACAGATACGCAGTATTTT
V: TRBV18
size: .
J: TRBJ2-3
D: .

CDR3: CAWSRGLSGNTIYF
DNA: TGTGCCTGGAGTAGGGGGCTCTCTGGAAACACCATATATTTT
V: TRBV30
size: .
J: TRBJ1-3
D: TRBD1

CDR3: CASSPLGETQYF
DNA: TGTGCCAGTAGTCCACTGGGAGAGACCCAGTACTTC
V: TRBV19
size: .
J: TRBJ2-5
D: .

CDR3: CASSLGTDGTGELFF
DNA: TGCGCCAGCAGCTTGGGGACAGACGGAACCGGGGAGCTGTTTTTT
V: TRBV5-1
size: .
J: TRBJ2-2
D: .

CDR3: CAWTDRWEQYF
DNA: TGTGCCTGGACGGACAGATGGGAGCAGTACTTC
V: TRBV30
size: many
J: TRBJ2-7
D: .

CDR3: CATSRDLGSGSHEQYF
DNA: TGTGCCACCAGCAGAGATCTGGGTAGCGGGTCCCACGAGCAGTACTTC
V: TRBV15
size: .
J: TRBJ2-7
D: TRBD2

CDR3: CASRGHRGNTEAFF
DNA: TGTGCCAGCAGAGGCCACAGGGGAAACACTGAAGCTTTCTTT
V: TRBV27
size: .
J: TRBJ1-1
D: TRBD1

CDR3: CATEREVYTGELFF
DNA: TGTGCCACCGAGCGGGAGGTGTACACCGGGGAGCTGTTTTTT
V: TRBV11-2
size: .
J: TRBJ2-2
D: TRBD2

CDR3: CAWSSGFAGNTIYF
DNA: TGTGCCTGGAGTAGTGGGTTCGCTGGAAACACCATATATTTT
V: TRBV30
size: .
J: TRBJ1-3
D: .

CDR3: CASSQDPGSSKNIQYF
DNA: TGCGCCAGCAGCCAAGATCCGGGATCGTCCAAAAACATTCAGTACTTC
V: TRBV4-1
size: .
J: TRBJ2-4
D: .

CDR3: CASSPFDRDGREQYF
DNA: TGTGCCAGCTCACCCTTCGACCGAGACGGGCGCGAGCAGTACTTC
V: TRBV18
size: .
J: TRBJ2-7
D: .

CDR3: CASSYRTGENTEAFF
DNA: TGCGCCAGCAGCTACCGGACGGGGGAGAACACTGAAGCTTTCTTT
V: TRBV5-1
size: .
J: TRBJ1-1
D: .

CDR3: CASSYREVVNEQFF
DNA: TGTGCCAGCAGCTACAGGGAGGTGGTGAATGAGCAGTTCTTC
V: TRBV7-8
size: many
J: TRBJ2-1
D: .